This T cell receptor beta chain was identified in a study of blood T cells in healthy people across ages. Study findings and constraints: There was no known CMV status for donors, so expanded clonotype changes were possibly confounded. Both naive CD4+ cell counts and diversity were greater in long-lived donors than in aged donors.

It was with a sample-barcoded 5' primer and a J-beta primer mix that a second PCR of about 6 to 12 cycles was run. MiXCR, run by TCRdb on the 5' RACE reads, gives a single entry per CDR3 protein. The sample records roughly 680,000 distinct CDR3 sequences, about 51% being singletons. The CDR3 contains 12 residues. V was trimmed by 6 bases and J by 0 bases, leaving 8 bases between them. Germline V gene lookup returns CDR1 DFQATT and CDR2 SNEGSKA (reference sequence). This clonotype was seen many times. Its antigen is currently unknown. Researchers report isolating at least 7 million PBMCs per sample. Sequenced sample: blood. The TCR originated in a woman aged 80 or over in good health. The chain employs TRBV20-1 and TRBJ1-2; D is uncertain. CDR3 sequence: CSAPAANYGYTF. In DNA form, the CDR3 reads TGCAGTGCCCCGGCAGCTAACTATGGCTACACCTTC.